This T cell receptor beta chain comes out of a study of T cells in Graves' hyperthyroidism and ophthalmopathy. Study-level information: Blood from the periphery was taken at initial diagnosis, before any treatment. Study-wide findings and caveats: Within blood appeared most thyroid clonotypes that had expanded above 0.001. Ophthalmopathy could be told apart from stable hyperthyroidism with a 13 V-J model.

The CDR3 regions of TCR beta were amplified from RNA transcripts. TCR CDR3 underwent first-round RT-PCR with the HTBI primer set. TCRdb reprocessed the multiplex PCR reads via MiXCR and lists one record per CDR3 protein. This repertoire shows approximately 400,000 distinct CDR3 sequences, about 14% found once; its top ten account for roughly a fifth. Lactation, pregnancy, other autoimmune disease or uncontrolled infection led to exclusion of patients. V lost 0 bases to trimming and J lost 2 bases, with 8 bases between them. This CDR3 has 15 amino acids. The germline CDR1 and CDR2 sequences are SEHNR and FQNEAQ (reference sequence). On this clonotype itself: Its antigen remains unknown.

What was sequenced was blood. The genes are TRBV7-9 and TRBJ1-3, with D possibly being TRBD1 (6 bases). This TCR derives from a woman between 25 and 40 years old with Graves' ophthalmopathy. The CDR3 sequence is CASSLATGTGNTIYF. In DNA form, the CDR3 reads TGTGCCAGCAGCTTAGCTACAGGGACTGGAAACACCATATATTTT.